These 31 T cell receptor beta chains were all obtained from the same sample, sequenced in a study of blood T cell repertoires in COVID-19. Profiling relied on immunoSEQ multiplex PCR, and the TCRdb table lists in-frame clones only, not all of them. The data contain about 40,000 clones, around 79% of them singletons. The material sequenced was peripheral blood. The source is a woman older than 75 with acute or convalescent COVID-19.

The chain joins TRBV13 to TRBJ1-1; 8 positions match TRBD1. Trimming at V came to 6 bases and at J to 6 bases, leaving 9 bases not matched to a gene. Germline V CDR1 and CDR2: PRHDT, FYEKMQ (reference sequence). This CDR3 has 14 amino acids. In nucleotides, the CDR3 is TGTGCCAGCAGTCGACAGGGACAGGCCTCTGAAGCTTTCTTT. Translation gives CASSRQGQASEAFF.

This clone was recorded only once. The chain links TRBV12-3 or TRBV12-4 to TRBJ2-1; D might be TRBD2 (6 bases). This CDR3 has 13 residues. V was trimmed by 6 bases and J by 9 bases, leaving 15 bases between them. CDR3 bases: TGTGCCAGCAGGCGGGACTCCCGAGGTGAGCAGTTCTTC. Residues: CASRRDSRGEQFF.

V usage is TRBV28 and J usage is TRBJ2-7; D is ambiguous. CDR3 length: 12 amino acids. Germline loops: CDR1 MDHEN, CDR2 SYDVKM. V lost 7 bases to trimming and J lost 7 bases, with 14 bases between them. The CDR3 loop reads CASTTNGEEQYF. The CDR3 DNA reads as TGTGCCAGCACCACCAACGGAGAGGAGCAGTACTTC.

The sample holds one count of this clone. The J gene is TRBJ1-2, the V gene TRBV18; TRBD1 matches 7 bases. CDR1 and CDR2 (germline): KGHSH, LQKENI. V shed 2 bases and J 2 bases; nucleotides not matched to a gene: 11. The CDR3 runs to 17 residues. CDR3 nucleotides: TGTGCCAGCTCACCATACATCGGGGCAGGGGGAAACTATGGCTACACCTTC. Translating it yields CASSPYIGAGGNYGYTF.

V usage is TRBV9 and J usage is TRBJ2-1; 7 nucleotides align to TRBD2. Trimming removed 4 bases from V and 7 bases from J; junction bases left unmatched: 14. Germline assignment: CDR1 SGDLS and CDR2 YYNGEE. CDR3 length: 16 residues. The CDR3 protein is CASSTRGEGGINEQFF. CDR3 DNA: TGTGCCAGCAGCACGCGGGGAGAGGGAGGGATAAATGAGCAGTTCTTC. The full variable domain, rest sourced from reference TRBV9 and TRBJ2-1, is DSGVTQTPKHLITATGQRVTLRCSPRSGDLSVYWYQQSLDQGLQFLIQYYNGEERAKGNILERFSAQQFPDLHSELNLSSLELGDSALYFCASSTRGEGGINEQFFGPGTRLTVL.

This rearrangement joins TRBV18 to TRBJ2-1, with a tentative D call TRBD2 (6 bases). Trimming took 3 bases from V and 8 from J, leaving 14 bases between them. The CDR3 covers 14 residues. Germline CDR1 is KGHSH and CDR2 is LQKENI. CDR3 sequence reads: CASSPITEGDEQFF. Here the CDR3 DNA reads TGTGCCAGCTCACCGATCACGGAGGGAGATGAGCAGTTCTTC.

This chain joins TRBV7-9 and TRBJ2-5, with D perhaps TRBD2 (6 bases). Deletions cut 5 bases from V and 4 bases from J, with 8 bases between. CDR3 length equals 12 residues. Germline V gene lookup returns CDR1 SEHNR and CDR2 FQNEAQ (reference sequence). The chain's CDR3 is CASSQGLETQYF. CDR3 bases: TGTGCCAGCAGCCAGGGACTAGAGACCCAGTACTTC.

The chain couples TRBV12-3 or TRBV12-4 to TRBJ2-1; D is possibly TRBD2 (6 bases). The CDR3 extends over 12 amino acids. The V gene lost 6 bases and the J gene lost 10 bases, with 13 bases spanning the gap. This CDR3 is CASRVSGPEQFF. The CDR3 bases are TGTGCCAGCAGAGTAAGCGGGCCGGAGCAGTTCTTC.

The chain combines TRBV20-1 with TRBJ2-3, with D possibly being TRBD2 (6 bases). The germline V gene has CDR1 DFQATT and CDR2 SNEGSKA (reference sequence). This CDR3 has 14 residues. Trimming shortened V by 3 bases and J by 1 base, and 11 bases separated the two germline ends. CDR3 loop: CSASGGGGTDTQYF. DNA for the CDR3: TGCAGTGCTAGTGGAGGCGGGGGCACAGATACGCAGTATTTT.

The chain carries TRBV27 and TRBJ1-2, with D possibly TRBD1 on 5 matching bases. Germline values: CDR1 MNHEY, CDR2 SMNVEV (reference sequence). The length of the CDR3 is 15 residues. Trimming removed 0 bases from V and 2 bases from J, with 10 bases in between. The CDR3 DNA reads TGTGCCAGCAGTTTATCTAGCGGGGGAAACTATGGCTACACCTTC. As protein: CASSLSSGGNYGYTF.

The chain couples TRBV14 to TRBJ1-2; maybe TRBD1 (5 bases). Trimming removed 4 bases from V and 6 bases from J, with 18 bases in between. CDR1 is SGHDN and CDR2 is FVKESK in the germline V gene. The CDR3 has 15 amino acids. The CDR3 sequence: CASSLEGLPTHGYTF. CDR3 coding DNA: TGTGCCAGCAGCCTAGAGGGACTTCCTACACATGGCTACACCTTC.

The chain is built from TRBV6-5 and TRBJ2-1; TRBD2 agrees at 8 bases. The CDR3 is made up of 16 amino acids. Germline V lookup: CDR1 MNHEY, CDR2 SVGAGI. The trim removed 0 bases at V and 7 bases at J, leaving 8 bases unmatched. CDR3 region: CASSYSLAGTRNEQFF. For the CDR3, the DNA is TGTGCCAGCAGTTACTCGCTAGCGGGTACACGGAATGAGCAGTTCTTC.

The chain links TRBV5-6 to TRBJ2-6, with TRBD1 identical over 8 bases. Unmatched junction bases numbered 6, after V lost 6 bases and J lost 4 bases. This CDR3 is 15 amino acids long. Germline assignment: CDR1 SGHDT and CDR2 YYEEEE. This CDR3 is CASTRQGQGANVLTF. As DNA, the CDR3 is TGTGCCAGCACTAGACAGGGGCAAGGGGCCAACGTCCTGACTTTC.

The genes are TRBV5-1 and TRBJ2-1, with 9 positions matching TRBD2. J gave up 0 bases and V 0 bases, and 7 bases lay outside the gene matches. The CDR3 is made up of 18 amino acids. Germline values: CDR1 SGHRS, CDR2 YFSETQ. In DNA, the CDR3 is TGCGCCAGCAGCTTGGTCCCTAGCGGGATAAGCTCCTACAATGAGCAGTTCTTC. It is translated as CASSLVPSGISSYNEQFF.

The chain uses TRBV6-4 and TRBJ1-1, with D perhaps matching TRBD1 (6 bases). The V gene's germline CDR1 is MRHNA and CDR2 SNTAGT. The CDR3 spans 14 residues. Trimming removed 4 bases from V and 2 bases from J, with 11 bases in between. CDR3 sequence reads: CASSAVGGNTEAFF. CDR3 nucleotides: TGTGCCAGCAGTGCAGTAGGGGGAAACACTGAAGCTTTCTTT.

This clone is a singleton in its sample. This chain connects TRBV18 to TRBJ2-3; TRBD1 agrees at 8 bases. V shed 0 bases, J shed 1 base, and the junction held 15 bases outside the gene matches. CDR3 length equals 20 residues. CDR1 and CDR2 (germline): KGHSH, LQKENI. CDR3 nucleotide sequence: TGTGCCAGCTCACCACCGGGCAGGGGGCGTCGGGTTTCGCGCACAGATACGCAGTATTTT. Translated: CASSPPGRGRRVSRTDTQYF. The full variable domain, rest sourced from reference TRBV18 and TRBJ2-3, is NAGVMQNPRHLVRRRGQEARLRCSPMKGHSHVYWYRQLPEEGLKFMVYLQKENIIDESGMPKERFSAEFPKEGPSILRIQQVVRGDSAAYFCASSPPGRGRRVSRTDTQYFGPGTRLTVL.

The chain employs TRBV19 and TRBJ1-6; possible D gene TRBD1, 5 bases. Trimming took 3 bases from V and 10 from J, leaving 10 bases between them. The CDR3 totals 13 residues. In germline, CDR1 is LNHDA, CDR2 SQIVND (reference sequence). The CDR3 spells CASSIRGNSPLHF. CDR3 nucleotides: TGTGCCAGTAGTATTCGGGGGAACTCACCCCTCCACTTT.

The rearrangement links TRBV30 to TRBJ1-5; the D gene is possibly TRBD1 (6 bases). The V gene's germline CDR1 is GTSNPN and CDR2 SVGIG (reference sequence). The CDR3 covers 13 residues. Trimming removed 5 bases at V and 7 bases at J, with 15 bases between. The CDR3 DNA is TGTGCCTGGCAAGGCGGGGGCGGACAGCCCCAGCATTTT. This gives the protein CAWQGGGGQPQHF.

V usage is TRBV5-1 and J usage is TRBJ2-5; tentative D call: TRBD2 (6 bases). Trimming stripped 4 bases from V and 4 bases from J, with 17 bases between. The length of the CDR3 is 15 residues. Per the germline V gene, CDR1 is SGHRS and CDR2 is YFSETQ. The CDR3 DNA reads as TGCGCCAGCAGCGTCGTTAGCGGCTTCGGAGAGACCCAGTACTTC. As protein: CASSVVSGFGETQYF.

The V gene is TRBV10-1, the J gene TRBJ1-2, with D possibly matching TRBD1 (5 bases). V shed 2 bases and J shed 2 bases, with 9 bases lying between them. This CDR3 region has 14 residues. Germline V gene sequence: CDR1 WNHNN, CDR2 SYGVQD (reference sequence). In nucleotides, the CDR3 is TGCGCCAGCAGTGAGATCAGGGTGAACTATGGCTACACCTTC. Encoded protein: CASSEIRVNYGYTF.

This clone was found a few times. The CDR3 DNA reads as TGCAGCGTGGACCCACAGGGTATGAACACTGAAGCTTTCTTT. Translated, it gives CSVDPQGMNTEAFF. The chain uses TRBV29-1 and TRBJ1-1; weak D call: TRBD1 (6 bases). CDR1 SQVTM and CDR2 ANQGSEA come from the germline V gene. This CDR3 has 14 amino acids. V gave up 6 bases and J gave up 0 bases, with 14 bases separating them. The full variable domain, in which reference TRBV29-1 and TRBJ1-1 provide the parts outside the CDR3, is SAVISQKPSRDICQRGTSLTIQCQVDSQVTMMFWYRQQPGQSLTLIATANQGSEATYESGFVIDKFPISRPNLTFSTLTVSNMSPEDSSIYLCSVDPQGMNTEAFFGQGTRLTVV.

The CDR3 is CASSPREPGANNYGYTF. The DNA for the CDR3 is TGTGCCAGCTCACCGCGGGAGCCAGGGGCCAATAACTATGGCTACACCTTC. V is TRBV18 and J is TRBJ1-2, with D perhaps TRBD1 (6 bases). CDR3 length equals 17 residues. Deletions cut 3 bases from V and 1 base from J, with 18 bases between. Germline-derived CDR1 and CDR2 are KGHSH and LQKENI.

The chain couples TRBV7-2 to TRBJ2-1; 7 positions agree with TRBD2. This CDR3 region has 18 residues. Looked up from germline, CDR1 is SGHTA and CDR2 is FQGNSA. With V trimmed by 1 base and J by 1 base, 10 bases remained unmatched. CDR3 region: CASSLVVQRGLSYNEQFF. The CDR3 DNA reads TGTGCCAGCAGCTTAGTGGTACAGCGGGGATTATCCTACAATGAGCAGTTCTTC. Combining the CDR3 with reference TRBV7-2 and TRBJ2-1 gives the whole variable domain GAGVSQSPSNKVTEKGKDVELRCDPISGHTALYWYRQSLGQGLEFLIYFQGNSAPDKSGLPSDRFSAERTGGSVSTLTIQRTQQEDSAVYLCASSLVVQRGLSYNEQFFGPGTRLTVL.

This chain uses TRBV27 with TRBJ2-1; 7 nucleotides line up with TRBD2. From germline, CDR1 is MNHEY and CDR2 SMNVEV (reference sequence). Trimming cost V 5 bases and J 2 bases; bases outside gene matches: 6. This CDR3 spans 15 amino acids. The CDR3 DNA is TGTGCCAGCAGTCCCTTTAGCGGGCCCTACAATGAGCAGTTCTTC. Its protein product is CASSPFSGPYNEQFF.

This clone was recorded only once. The genes are TRBV5-1 and TRBJ2-7; 13 nucleotides line up with TRBD2. Germline V gives CDR1 SGHRS, CDR2 YFSETQ. With 0 bases clipped from V and 4 bases from J, the junction kept 7 bases outside the gene matches. The CDR3 length is 17 residues. This CDR3 is CASSLDPGLAGLYEQYF. The CDR3 nucleotides read TGCGCCAGCAGCTTGGACCCGGGACTAGCGGGATTGTACGAGCAGTACTTC.

The chain recombines TRBV5-1 with TRBJ1-6; D is ambiguous. The V gene's germline CDR1 is SGHRS and CDR2 YFSETQ. The CDR3 length is 17 residues. V lost 1 base, J lost 1 base, and 12 bases lay in between. Here the CDR3 reads CASSLIGRGSYNSPLHF. CDR3 bases: TGCGCCAGCAGCTTGATAGGACGGGGATCCTATAATTCACCCCTCCACTTT.

This clone is labeled as medium-sized. V usage is TRBV6-5 and J usage is TRBJ2-2; TRBD1 might be the D (5 bases). The CDR3 is 15 amino acids. Germline V gives CDR1 MNHEY, CDR2 SVGAGI. Trimming pared 6 bases from V and 7 bases from J, leaving 18 bases between. The CDR3 here is CASSNWRQPNGELFF. CDR3 sequence (DNA): TGTGCCAGCAGCAACTGGAGACAGCCTAACGGGGAGCTGTTTTTT.

V is TRBV3-1 (or the pseudogene TRBV3-2) and J is TRBJ2-3; 7 nucleotides match TRBD1. The CDR3 has 13 amino acids. The trim removed 1 base at V and 10 bases at J, leaving 5 bases unmatched. The germline gives CDR1 LGHDT, CDR2 YNNKEL (reference sequence). The CDR3 reads CASSQGQGHPQYF. CDR3 DNA: TGTGCCAGCAGCCAAGGACAGGGTCATCCGCAGTATTTT.

The V gene is TRBV27, the J gene TRBJ1-2; TRBD1 might be the D (6 bases). With 4 bases removed from V and 5 bases from J, the gap between germline ends came to 17 bases. This CDR3 has 15 amino acids. CDR1 MNHEY and CDR2 SMNVEV come from the germline V gene (reference sequence). CDR3 protein: CASSSWGGLGYGYTF. The CDR3 bases are TGTGCCAGCAGTTCTTGGGGGGGCTTGGGGTATGGCTACACCTTC.

The genes are TRBV27 and TRBJ1-5; 8 bases are shared with TRBD1. J gave up 6 bases and V 5 bases, and 6 bases lay outside the gene matches. Germline values: CDR1 MNHEY, CDR2 SMNVEV (reference sequence). This CDR3 is built from 14 residues. The CDR3 loop reads CASSNGQGSQPQHF. The CDR3 nucleotides are TGTGCCAGCAGTAACGGACAGGGAAGTCAGCCCCAGCATTTT.

The chain carries TRBV29-1 and TRBJ1-5, with D possibly TRBD1 on 6 matching bases. The germline V gene has CDR1 SQVTM and CDR2 ANQGSEA. V lost 3 bases and J 6 bases, leaving 9 bases between the germline ends. The CDR3 extends over 12 amino acids. CDR3 nucleotide sequence: TGCAGCGTTGACCCCAGGGGTCAGCCCCAGCATTTT. Encoded protein: CSVDPRGQPQHF. Based on the CDR3 plus reference TRBV29-1 and TRBJ1-5, the full variable domain is SAVISQKPSRDICQRGTSLTIQCQVDSQVTMMFWYRQQPGQSLTLIATANQGSEATYESGFVIDKFPISRPNLTFSTLTVSNMSPEDSSIYLCSVDPRGQPQHFGDGTRLSIL.